The present T cell receptor (beta chain) was sequenced within a study of shared clonotypes between healthy human individuals. Some clones are missing from TCRdb's copy, which holds only in-frame ones; the method was immunoSEQ multiplex PCR. The sample carries 450,000 or so clones, about 74% recorded once. J was trimmed by 1 base and V by 5 bases; bases with no gene match: 14. The CDR3 covers 17 residues. CDR1 SGHAT and CDR2 FQNNGV come from the germline V gene. The TCR comes from a woman aged 40 to 50 in good health. Some clones in this sample may be carry-over from other donors' samples. Sequenced: PBMCs. The J gene is TRBJ2-7, the V gene TRBV11-2; 7 bases are shared with TRBD2. CDR3 protein: CASSPDSGGRGSYEQYF. CDR3 in DNA: TGTGCCAGCAGCCCCGATTCGGGCGGGAGAGGATCCTACGAGCAGTACTTC.